This T cell receptor (beta chain) appears in the sequencing data of a study of blood T cells in healthy people across ages. The authors ran a second PCR of about 6 to 11 cycles using a sample-barcoded 5' primer and a J-beta primer mix. TCRdb re-derived calls from the 5' RACE reads in MiXCR, one entry per CDR3 protein. Of 1.5 million to 2 million distinct CDR3 sequences listed, about 30% are singletons. Study observations and caveats: CMV infection status of these donors was not known.

Comments on this clonotype: As yet, its antigen is unknown.

The CDR3 runs to 14 residues. The germline gives CDR1 DFQATT, CDR2 SNEGSKA (reference sequence). V gave up 2 bases and J gave up 4 bases, with 13 bases separating them. The sequence came from a woman aged 25-40 years in good health. The sequenced sample was blood. This chain uses TRBV20-1 with TRBJ2-3, with D hard to call. DNA for the CDR3: TGCAGTGCTAGACCTATCGCTCCCGCAGATACGCAGTATTTT. Protein: CSARPIAPADTQYF.